The clone carrying this T cell receptor beta chain was seen at least ten times. As yet, its antigen is unknown. Trimming at V came to 6 bases and at J to 1 base, leaving 5 bases not matched to a gene. Germline loops: CDR1 SQVTM, CDR2 ANQGSEA. CDR3 length equals 13 residues. This specimen belongs to a study of identical twins. Study observations and caveats: Possibly, invariant MAIT and iNKT cells partly confounded zero-insertion analyses.

Healthy Caucasians provided all donations. Template switching created a universal primer site, and the cDNA included unique molecular identifiers. TCRdb analysed the 5' RACE reads with MiXCR anew, one entry per CDR3 protein. Here the sample spans about 240,000 distinct CDR3 sequences, roughly 12% being singletons. This sample also belongs to another study, concerning yellow fever vaccine responses in identical twins.

This TCR was sampled from a woman between 18 and 29 years old in good health. The sequenced material came from memory (CD45RO+) T cells sorted from blood. V and J are TRBV29-1 and TRBJ2-5; TRBD2 agrees at 7 bases. CDR3 amino acids: CSVPAGLQETQYF. The DNA of the CDR3 is TGCAGCGTCCCAGCGGGACTCCAAGAGACCCAGTACTTC.